Each of the 21 T cell receptor beta chains below was sequenced from the same sample in a study of T-cell reconstitution after alpha-beta-depleted transplantation in children. Unique molecular identifiers were used to barcode this TCRbeta library. TCRdb re-analysed the PCR reads in MiXCR, keeping a single row per CDR3 protein. The sample has 40,000 to 55,000 distinct CDR3 sequences, about 9.3% seen once. Sequenced here: PBMCs, mostly from graft donor cells, sampled 60 days after TCRalphabeta/CD19-depleted stem cell transplant. These TCRs come from a male patient between 2 and 10 years old who had a stem cell transplant for chronic granulomatous disease, so the T cells may come from the graft donor.

In this sample, this clonotype turned up many times. The chain has TRBV27 and TRBJ2-5; 10 bases align to TRBD2. The CDR3 contains 15 residues. Germline V CDR1 and CDR2: MNHEY, SMNVEV (reference sequence). Trimming cost V 4 bases and J 5 bases; bases outside gene matches: 7. The CDR3 sequence: CASSSGLAIRETQYF. CDR3 nucleotide sequence: TGTGCCAGCAGTTCGGGACTAGCGATAAGGGAGACCCAGTACTTC.

This clonotype has ten or more counts. The chain carries TRBV28 and TRBJ2-7, with a weak D call TRBD1 (6 bases). Per germline, CDR1 MDHEN and CDR2 SYDVKM. CDR3 length equals 14 residues. Trimming took off 3 bases at V and 1 base at J, with 10 bases between the two ends. The CDR3 DNA reads as TGTGCCAGCAGTTTTACAGGGTTATCCTACGAGCAGTACTTC. It encodes CASSFTGLSYEQYF.

V and J are TRBV7-8 and TRBJ2-5; tentatively, D is TRBD1 (6 bases). Germline CDR1 is SGHVS and CDR2 is FQNEAQ. Trimming removed 3 bases from V and 5 bases from J, with 16 bases in between. The CDR3 runs to 15 residues. The chain's CDR3 is CASSLRQGPSETQYF. CDR3 DNA: TGTGCCAGCAGCTTGCGTCAGGGGCCCAGTGAGACCCAGTACTTC.

This clonotype was detected ten times or more. This chain connects TRBV29-1 to TRBJ2-2; no reliable D call. Trimming removed 4 bases at V and 5 bases at J, with 8 bases between. Germline lookup yields CDR1 SQVTM and CDR2 ANQGSEA. The CDR3 length is 12 residues. CDR3 amino acids: CSVVWVTGELFF. As DNA, the CDR3 is TGCAGCGTTGTCTGGGTTACCGGGGAGCTGTTTTTT.

Ten or more counts support this clonotype. This sequence joins TRBV24-1 and TRBJ1-5; 8 bases map to TRBD1. Germline V lookup: CDR1 KGHDR, CDR2 SFDVKD. The CDR3 loop spans 15 amino acids. Trimming cost V 9 bases and J 2 bases; bases outside gene matches: 8. CDR3 in amino acids: CATSAGGAGNQPQHF. The CDR3 DNA reads as TGTGCCACCTCTGCAGGGGGCGCGGGCAATCAGCCCCAGCATTTT.

This chain uses TRBV11-2 with TRBJ2-6; D perhaps matches TRBD1 (5 bases). The CDR3 is 18 amino acids. Per the germline V gene, CDR1 is SGHAT and CDR2 is FQNNGV. V was pared by 3 bases and J by 4 bases, with 19 bases between. The CDR3 region is CASSFDSFWAAGANVLTF. CDR3 DNA: TGTGCCAGCAGCTTCGACAGCTTCTGGGCCGCGGGGGCCAACGTCCTGACTTTC.

This clonotype was observed many times. The rearrangement uses TRBV20-1 and TRBJ1-6, with D possibly matching TRBD1 (6 bases). This CDR3 region has 15 residues. Between the trimmed V and J ends, which lost 3 bases and 9 bases, there was a span of 18 bases. CDR1 is DFQATT, CDR2 SNEGSKA, per germline (reference sequence). The CDR3 sequence is CSASDPGGSSSPLHF. DNA of the CDR3: TGCAGTGCTAGTGATCCGGGGGGCTCTAGTTCACCCCTCCACTTT.

This clonotype was recorded many times. DNA for the CDR3: TGTGCCAGCGGGGTCGGGTATGGCTACACCTTC. This codes for CASGVGYGYTF. This sequence joins TRBV27 and TRBJ1-2; D gene unclear. This CDR3 is 11 amino acids long. V was cut by 8 bases and J by 5 bases, with 9 bases left in between. CDR1 and CDR2 (germline): MNHEY, SMNVEV (reference sequence).

This clonotype appeared many times. This chain links TRBV20-1 with TRBJ2-2; 8 bases match TRBD2. With 3 bases clipped from V and 6 bases from J, the junction kept 3 bases outside the gene matches. The V gene's germline CDR1 is DFQATT and CDR2 SNEGSKA (reference sequence). This CDR3 has 13 amino acids. CDR3 in DNA: TGCAGTGCTAGTTCGCGGGAGGCCGGGGAGCTGTTTTTT. It specifies CSASSREAGELFF.

Ten or more counts support this clonotype. V usage is TRBV3-1 and J usage is TRBJ2-3, with D possibly TRBD2 on 5 matching bases. The length of the CDR3 is 15 residues. Germline CDR1 and CDR2: LGHDT and YNNKEL (reference sequence). Trimming pared 1 base from V and 2 bases from J, leaving 10 bases between. The CDR3 region has the DNA TGTGCCAGCAGCCAAGGACTATCCCTCACAGATACGCAGTATTTT. Its translation: CASSQGLSLTDTQYF.

The sample holds a few counts of this clonotype. V and J are TRBV6-1 and TRBJ1-4, with a possible D match to TRBD1 (5 bases). Germline CDR1 MNHNS, CDR2 SASEGT. The CDR3 loop spans 14 amino acids. With 3 bases removed from V and 8 bases from J, the gap between germline ends came to 13 bases. This CDR3 reads CASSEAGWREKLFF. CDR3 sequence (DNA): TGTGCCAGCAGTGAGGCAGGGTGGCGGGAAAAACTGTTTTTT.

This clonotype was counted at least ten times. The V gene is TRBV6-5, the J gene TRBJ1-4; 9 nucleotides align to TRBD1. Germline V gives CDR1 MNHEY, CDR2 SVGAGI. V dropped 0 bases and J dropped 5; count of bases not matched to a gene: 1. CDR3 length: 15 residues. In nucleotides, the CDR3 is TGTGCCAGCAGTTACTCGGGGACAGGGAATGAAAAACTGTTTTTT. Protein product: CASSYSGTGNEKLFF.

This clonotype was seen repeatedly, ten times or more. J is TRBJ2-3 and V is TRBV6-1, with D possibly matching TRBD2 (6 bases). Per germline, CDR1 MNHNS and CDR2 SASEGT. Trimming stripped 8 bases from V and 4 bases from J, with 16 bases between. The CDR3 extends over 14 amino acids. The CDR3 loop reads CASSGATVADTQYF. CDR3 in DNA: TGTGCCAGCTCGGGAGCGACGGTGGCAGATACGCAGTATTTT.

This clonotype was detected many times. V and J are TRBV18 and TRBJ2-7, with 9 bases matching TRBD1. The CDR3 totals 15 residues. Germline V gene data show CDR1 as KGHSH and CDR2 as LQKENI. The V and J ends lost 3 bases and 1 base, in that order; junction bases with no gene match: 4. CDR3 DNA: TGTGCCAGCTCACCTTACGGGACAGGGTCCTACGAGCAGTACTTC. Its translation is CASSPYGTGSYEQYF. Supplemented by reference TRBV18 and TRBJ2-7, the full variable domain reads NAGVMQNPRHLVRRRGQEARLRCSPMKGHSHVYWYRQLPEEGLKFMVYLQKENIIDESGMPKERFSAEFPKEGPSILRIQQVVRGDSAAYFCASSPYGTGSYEQYFGPGTRLTVT.

In this sample, this clonotype turned up many times. J is TRBJ2-1 and V is TRBV20-1; 10 positions agree with TRBD1. Trimming removed 4 bases from V and 7 bases from J; junction bases left unmatched: 4. This CDR3 comprises 13 residues. In germline, CDR1 is DFQATT, CDR2 SNEGSKA (reference sequence). CDR3 amino acids: CSAIRDRGNEQFF. As DNA, the CDR3 is TGCAGTGCTATCAGGGACAGGGGAAATGAGCAGTTCTTC.

This clonotype was seen at least ten times. The chain is built from TRBV29-1 and TRBJ2-1, with 15 positions matching TRBD2. The CDR3 spans 18 residues. With V trimmed by 4 bases and J by 7 bases, 14 bases remained unmatched. The germline V gene encodes CDR1 SQVTM and CDR2 ANQGSEA. The CDR3 DNA follows: TGCAGCGTTGGGGGACTAGCGGGAGGAGGGGGAGCTTATAATGAGCAGTTCTTC. It codes for CSVGGLAGGGGAYNEQFF.

This clonotype was counted many times. V is TRBV21-1 and J is TRBJ2-5; the table assigns TRBD2, which was not confirmed against the DNA. TRBV21-1 is listed as a pseudogene. CDR3 length: 17 amino acids. CDR3 region: CASSKVNEGRGSKTQYF. The CDR3 region has the DNA TGTGCCAGCAGCAAAGTTAATGAAGGGAGGGGTTCCAAGACCCAGTACTTC.

This clonotype was recorded a few times. The chain has TRBV20-1 and TRBJ2-3; 7 bases fit TRBD2. Germline CDR1 DFQATT, CDR2 SNEGSKA (reference sequence). V lost 1 base to trimming and J lost 10 bases; unmatched junction nucleotides: 14. The CDR3 has 15 amino acids. CDR3 residues: CSARGPPEILAPQYF. In DNA form, the CDR3 reads TGCAGTGCTAGAGGTCCCCCAGAAATACTAGCGCCGCAGTATTTT.

The chain carries TRBV20-1 and TRBJ1-6, with a tentative D call TRBD1 (5 bases). V was trimmed by 0 bases and J by 3 bases, leaving 9 bases between them. Germline lookup yields CDR1 DFQATT and CDR2 SNEGSKA (reference sequence). This CDR3 comprises 15 residues. CDR3 in DNA: TGCAGTGCTAGAGACCGACAGATCTATAATTCACCCCTCCACTTT. Translated: CSARDRQIYNSPLHF.

This clonotype was recorded many times. The chain recombines TRBV12-3 or TRBV12-4 with TRBJ2-7, with 9 nucleotides matching TRBD2. The CDR3 has 18 amino acids. Losses at the gene ends were 3 bases for V and 0 bases for J; bases not matched to a gene: 12. As DNA, the CDR3 is TGTGCCAGCAGTTTCAGCGGGAGGCCCTTAAGGAGCTCCTACGAGCAGTACTTC. Its translation: CASSFSGRPLRSSYEQYF.

This clonotype was seen at least ten times. This rearrangement joins TRBV6-1 to TRBJ2-7, with 7 bases identical to TRBD2. There are 14 residues in the CDR3. The germline gives CDR1 MNHNS, CDR2 SASEGT. After removal of 4 bases from V and 3 bases from J, the junction contained 6 bases not matched to a gene. The CDR3 protein is CASSASGSHYEQYF. The CDR3 bases are TGTGCCAGCAGTGCTAGCGGCTCGCACTACGAGCAGTACTTC.